This T cell receptor (beta chain) was identified in a study of blood T cells in healthy people across ages. Study outcomes and limitations: Across the age range, TCR beta diversity per million T cells fell in a roughly linear way. Samples with more naive T cells showed higher observed beta diversity.

Primed by a sample-barcoded 5' primer and a J-beta primer mix, a second PCR proceeded for 7 to 11 cycles. TCRdb reanalysed the 5' RACE reads using MiXCR and keeps one entry per CDR3 protein. The repertoire holds around 1.5 million distinct CDR3 sequences, with 59% as singletons. Details on this clonotype: Its matching antigen is unknown. One end of the junction does not line up with germline, which may come from a read error.

This CDR3 comprises 14 residues. The germline V gene encodes CDR1 SGDLS and CDR2 YYNGEE. Material for sequencing was blood. V and J are TRBV9 and TRBJ1-2, with D unresolved. This TCR was sampled from a man between 18 and 29 years old in good health. CDR3: CASSVDPLLGGCTF. The CDR3 DNA is TGTGCCAGCAGCGTAGATCCGCTGCTCGGTGGCTGCACCTTC.